This TCR beta chain was retrieved from a study of T cell changes during pregnancy in multiple sclerosis. The CDR3 has 14 residues. The germline V gene encodes CDR1 SGDLS and CDR2 YYNGEE. The junction had 8 bases not matched to a gene; V was cut back by 1 base and J by 8 bases. Profiling relied on immunoSEQ multiplex PCR, and the TCRdb table lists in-frame clones only, not all of them. The sample has more than 50,000 clones; over 85% are singletons. The origin of this receptor is a female donor in good health, enrolled as a control in a pregnancy study. The genes are TRBV9 and TRBJ1-2; 7 positions match TRBD1. This sample comprised peripheral blood, obtained in the first trimester of pregnancy. The CDR3 nucleotides read TGTGCCAGCAGCGTAAGACAGGGAACGGCGGGCTACACCTTC. Its protein is CASSVRQGTAGYTF.